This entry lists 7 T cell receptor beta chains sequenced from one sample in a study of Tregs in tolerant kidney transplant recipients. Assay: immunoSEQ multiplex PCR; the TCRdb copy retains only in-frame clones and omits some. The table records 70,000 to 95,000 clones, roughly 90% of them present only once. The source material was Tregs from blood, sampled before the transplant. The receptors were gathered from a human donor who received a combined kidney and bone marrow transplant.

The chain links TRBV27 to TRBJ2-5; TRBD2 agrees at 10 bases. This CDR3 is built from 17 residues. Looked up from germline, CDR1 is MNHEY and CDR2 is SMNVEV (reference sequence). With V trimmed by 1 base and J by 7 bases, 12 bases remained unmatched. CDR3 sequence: CASSLLGILAGKGTQYF. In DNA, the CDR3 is TGTGCCAGCAGTTTATTGGGGATACTAGCGGGGAAAGGGACCCAGTACTTC.

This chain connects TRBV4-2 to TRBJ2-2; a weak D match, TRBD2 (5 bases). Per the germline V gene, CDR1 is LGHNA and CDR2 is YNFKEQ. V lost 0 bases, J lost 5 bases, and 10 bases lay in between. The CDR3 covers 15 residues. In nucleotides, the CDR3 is TGTGCCAGCAGCCAAGAAACTAGGCAAACCGGGGAGCTGTTTTTT. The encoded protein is CASSQETRQTGELFF.

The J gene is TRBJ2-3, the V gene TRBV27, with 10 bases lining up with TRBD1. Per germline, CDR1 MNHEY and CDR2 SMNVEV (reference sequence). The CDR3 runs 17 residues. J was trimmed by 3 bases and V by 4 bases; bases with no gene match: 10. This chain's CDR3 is CASSSGQGRMGTDTQYF. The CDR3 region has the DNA TGTGCCAGCAGTTCGGGACAGGGGAGGATGGGAACAGATACGCAGTATTTT.

The CDR3: CATSRADISYEQYF. DNA for the CDR3: TGTGCCACCAGCAGAGCGGACATCTCCTACGAGCAGTACTTC. The chain has TRBV15 and TRBJ2-7; tentative D call: TRBD1 (5 bases). CDR1 LNHNV and CDR2 YYDKDF come from the germline V gene (reference sequence). The CDR3 contains 14 residues. The V end was cut by 1 base, the J end by 0 bases, with 7 bases between.

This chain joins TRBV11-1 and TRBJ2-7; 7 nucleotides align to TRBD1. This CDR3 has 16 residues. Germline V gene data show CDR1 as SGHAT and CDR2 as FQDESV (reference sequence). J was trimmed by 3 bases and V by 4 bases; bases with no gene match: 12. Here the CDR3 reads CASSSSIRDSHYEQYF. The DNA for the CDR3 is TGTGCCAGCAGCTCATCCATAAGGGACAGCCACTACGAGCAGTACTTC.

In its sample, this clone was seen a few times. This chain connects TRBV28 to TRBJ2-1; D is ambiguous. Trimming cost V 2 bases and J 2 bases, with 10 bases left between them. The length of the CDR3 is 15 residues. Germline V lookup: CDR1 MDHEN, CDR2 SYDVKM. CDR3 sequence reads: CASSLARFPYNEQFF. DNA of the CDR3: TGTGCCAGCAGTTTAGCGAGGTTCCCCTACAATGAGCAGTTCTTC.

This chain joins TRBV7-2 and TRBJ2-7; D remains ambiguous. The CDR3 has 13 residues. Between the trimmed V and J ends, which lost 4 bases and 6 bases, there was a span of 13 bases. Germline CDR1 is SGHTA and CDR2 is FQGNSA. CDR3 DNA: TGTGCCAGCAGCTCTGGACCATCCCGCGAGCAGTACTTC. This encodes CASSSGPSREQYF.